Detailed here is one T cell receptor beta chain. Its antigen is undetermined. This record comes from a study of shared clonotypes between healthy human individuals. Study conclusions and caveats: Sharing across four donors was highest in naive CD4 (around 5%) and lowest in memory CD8 (roughly 0.4%). Despite large depth, sorted-subset datasets appeared incompletely sequenced.

The sorted-subset replicate PCRs were given 200 ng DNA, which is 27,000 or so T cell genomes. The repertoire was sequenced with immunoSEQ multiplex PCR; TCRdb's copy has only in-frame clones and lacks some. The data show around 2.1 million clones, with roughly 91% seen just once and about 1.5% held by the top ten. Cells designated naive CD8 were CD45RO-negative and were positively selected for CCR7, with terminally differentiated effector memory CD45RA+ cells excluded. Trimming cost V 3 bases and J 2 bases, with 7 bases left between them. Germline CDR1 PRHDT, CDR2 FYEKMQ (reference sequence). The CDR3 is 14 residues long.

The sequence was obtained from a man younger than 35 in good health. Some clones in this sample may be carry-over from other donors' samples. This chain joins TRBV13 and TRBJ2-2; no reliable D call. Material: naive CD8+ T cells from PBMCs. This CDR3 reads CASSFPGNTGELFF. The CDR3 coding sequence is TGTGCCAGCAGCTTCCCCGGTAACACCGGGGAGCTGTTTTTT.